The clone carrying this T cell receptor beta chain was detected many times. Its antigen remains unknown. These data come from a study of T cells in Graves' hyperthyroidism and ophthalmopathy. Study-level results: Ophthalmopathy cases were set apart from stable hyperthyroidism by a 13 V-J model. Prediction of ophthalmopathy progression came a median around 6 months pre-onset.

Uncontrolled infection, other autoimmune disease, pregnancy or lactation disqualified patients from enrolment. The PBMCs had their origin in about 9.7 ml of fresh peripheral blood. Amplified TCR beta CDR3 regions came from RNA transcripts. The TCR CDR3 was amplified in a first-round RT-PCR using the HTBI primer set. TCRdb independently ran MiXCR on the multiplex PCR reads; one entry per CDR3 protein. Of 550,000 to 650,000 distinct CDR3 sequences listed, 13% to 15% are singletons. This CDR3 spans 16 amino acids. From germline, CDR1 is MDHEN and CDR2 SYDVKM. V was pared by 10 bases and J by 4 bases, with 12 bases of the junction left unmatched.

This sequence originates from a middle-aged woman with Graves' hyperthyroidism. This chain joins TRBV28 and TRBJ2-5, with 13 nucleotides matching TRBD2. The sequencing sample was made of blood. CDR3 DNA: TGTGCCACCAGGAACCGACTAGCGGGAGGCCTAGAGACCCAGTACTTC. It is translated as CATRNRLAGGLETQYF.